The entry below gives a single T cell receptor (beta chain) sequence along with its context. The data were produced by immunoSEQ multiplex PCR, yet TCRdb's version contains in-frame clones alone and is incomplete. The sample comprises under 80,000 clones, about 90% of which are singletons, and 0.65% to 0.75% rests with the top ten. These data are taken from a study of graft-versus-host responses after intestinal transplantation. Germline values: CDR1 KGHSH, CDR2 LQKENI. The CDR3 is made up of 19 amino acids. The V gene lost 4 bases and the J gene lost 0 bases, with 22 bases spanning the gap. This clonotype was sampled from a human patient who received an intestinal transplant, so some T cells may come from the graft donor. The chain carries TRBV18 and TRBJ2-4; D tentatively fits TRBD1 or TRBD2 (5 bases each). This sample comprised PBMCs, obtained 98 days after intestinal transplantation. The CDR3 bases are TGTGCCAGCTCACGCACGGGGAGCCCGGGGACCATAGCCAAAAACATTCAGTACTTC. It translates to CASSRTGSPGTIAKNIQYF.